Listed below are T cell receptor beta chains from one sample, sequenced in a study of shared clonotypes between healthy human individuals. Measured with immunoSEQ multiplex PCR; TCRdb has only the in-frame clones, and not every one. In the table there are roughly 1,100,000 clones, about 76% of which are singletons. What was sequenced was memory CD4+ T cells sorted from blood. These receptors originate from a man aged 18 to 30 in good health. Both conserved end residues are part of each CDR3. Each record gives: J gene, clone size, D gene, V gene, CDR3 DNA, CDR3 protein. D genes are given only for firm matches. Rows may omit the clone size; those that give it use once, few, many or a size class.

>TRBJ1-5|once|TRBD1|TRBV7-8
TGTGCCAGCAGTTCTTTAGAGTCAGGGGGGAATCAGCCCCAGCATTTT
CASSSLESGGNQPQHF
>TRBJ2-7|-|TRBD2|TRBV7-2
TGTGCCAGCAGCTTAGTGTCTGTATCTAGCGGGAGGGCCGTCGAGCAGTACTTC
CASSLVSVSSGRAVEQYF
>TRBJ2-5|once|-|TRBV15
TGTGCCACCAGCCCTCGACAGGAGGTGGGAGAGACCCAGTACTTC
CATSPRQEVGETQYF
>TRBJ1-1|-|-|TRBV10-3
TGTGCCATCAGTGCTCAGGAGAACACTGAAGCTTTCTTT
CAISAQENTEAFF
>TRBJ2-7|-|-|TRBV5-4
TGTGCCAGCAGCTCCGGACGTACTTACGAGCAGTACTTC
CASSSGRTYEQYF
>TRBJ2-5|once|TRBD1|TRBV5-4
TGTGCCAGCAGCCAGACAGGGGGGACCCAGTACTTC
CASSQTGGTQYF
>TRBJ1-1|many|-|TRBV5-5
TGTGCCAGCAGCTTCCGGGACACATACACTGAAGCTTTCTTT
CASSFRDTYTEAFF
>TRBJ2-6|-|TRBD1|TRBV19
TGTGCCAGTAGTATGGGGACAGGGGGCGCTGGGGCCAACGTCCTGACTTTC
CASSMGTGGAGANVLTF
>TRBJ2-7|few|-|TRBV5-1
TGCGCCAGCAGCTTGAGCCCGGGAGCACTCTCCTACGAGCAGTACTTC
CASSLSPGALSYEQYF
>TRBJ1-2|-|-|TRBV9
TGTGCCAGCAGCGGGGGTACTAACTATGGCTACACCTTC
CASSGGTNYGYTF
>TRBJ2-2|-|TRBD2|TRBV6-5
TGTGCCAGCAGTTTACGACTAGCGGCGAACACCGGGGAGCTGTTTTTT
CASSLRLAANTGELFF
>TRBJ1-4|few|-|TRBV7-9
TGTGCCAGCAGCTTAGGACAGGCTAATGAAAAACTGTTTTTT
CASSLGQANEKLFF
>TRBJ1-5|many|TRBD1|TRBV29-1
TGCAGCGTTGCGGCAGGGGGCGGTCAGCCCCAGCATTTT
CSVAAGGGQPQHF